This T cell receptor (beta chain) stems from a study of cytomegalovirus exposure and HLA in healthy donors. Study-wide background: The early release's HLA-typed donors yielded some 85 million unique TCRs. Findings and limits, study-wide: Equally common other TCR beta chains were less clonally expanded than HLA-associated ones, a later analysis found.

Germline CDR1 SGHTA, CDR2 FQGNSA. The V gene end was trimmed by 2 bases and the J gene end by 5 bases; junction bases not matched to a gene: 3. The length of the CDR3 is 15 residues. In the PCR, 60 Vbeta and 13 Jbeta primers were used. TCRdb's table, derived via immunoSEQ multiplex PCR, lists solely in-frame clones and lacks some. The repertoire has about 210,000 clones, about 85% of them found once; the top ten carry about 0.37%. About this clone itself: Its antigen is not identified.

The chain carries TRBV7-2 and TRBJ2-2; 9 bases align to TRBD1. This sequence was found in a male donor in good health and CMV-seropositive. Sequenced: PBMCs. CDR3 coding DNA: TGTGCCAGCAGCTTATCGACAGGGGGAACCGGGGAGCTGTTTTTT. Protein product: CASSLSTGGTGELFF.